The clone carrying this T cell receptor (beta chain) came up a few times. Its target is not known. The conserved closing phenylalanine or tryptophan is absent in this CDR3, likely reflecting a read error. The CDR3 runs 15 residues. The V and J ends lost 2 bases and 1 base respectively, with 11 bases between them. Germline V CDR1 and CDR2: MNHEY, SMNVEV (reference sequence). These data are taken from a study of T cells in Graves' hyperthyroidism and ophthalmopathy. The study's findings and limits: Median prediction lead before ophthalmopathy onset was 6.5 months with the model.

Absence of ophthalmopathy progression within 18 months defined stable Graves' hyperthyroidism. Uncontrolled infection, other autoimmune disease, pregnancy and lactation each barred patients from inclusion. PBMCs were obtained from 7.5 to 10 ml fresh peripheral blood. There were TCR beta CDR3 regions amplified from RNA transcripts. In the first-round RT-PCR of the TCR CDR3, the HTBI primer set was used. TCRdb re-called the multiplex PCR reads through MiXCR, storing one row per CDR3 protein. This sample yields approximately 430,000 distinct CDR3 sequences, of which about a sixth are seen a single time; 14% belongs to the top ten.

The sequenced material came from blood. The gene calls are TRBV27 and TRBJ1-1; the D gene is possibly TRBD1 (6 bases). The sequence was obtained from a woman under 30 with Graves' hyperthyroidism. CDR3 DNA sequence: TGTGCCAGCAGTTTAGGGAACAGGGCGAACACTGAAGCTTTCATT. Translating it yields CASSLGNRANTEAFI.